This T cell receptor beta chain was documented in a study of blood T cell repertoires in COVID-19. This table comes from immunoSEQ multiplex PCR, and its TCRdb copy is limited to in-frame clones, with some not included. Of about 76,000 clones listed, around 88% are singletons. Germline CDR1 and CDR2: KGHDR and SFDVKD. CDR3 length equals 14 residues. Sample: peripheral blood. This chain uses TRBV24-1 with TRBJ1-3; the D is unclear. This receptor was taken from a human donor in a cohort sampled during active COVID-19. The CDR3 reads CVTPPGGFGNTIYF. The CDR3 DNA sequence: TGTGTCACGCCTCCGGGCGGGTTCGGAAACACCATATATTTT.